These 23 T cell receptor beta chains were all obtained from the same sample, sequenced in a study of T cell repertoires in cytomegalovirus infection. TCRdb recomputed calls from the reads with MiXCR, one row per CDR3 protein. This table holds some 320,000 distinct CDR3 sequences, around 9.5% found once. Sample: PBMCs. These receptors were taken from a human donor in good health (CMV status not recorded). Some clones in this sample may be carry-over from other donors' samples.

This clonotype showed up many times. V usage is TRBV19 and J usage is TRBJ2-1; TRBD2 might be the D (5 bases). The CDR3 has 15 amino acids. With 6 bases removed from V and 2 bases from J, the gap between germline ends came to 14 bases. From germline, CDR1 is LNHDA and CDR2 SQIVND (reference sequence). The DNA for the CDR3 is TGTGCCAGTAGCCTGGTCGAGCGGACCTACAATGAGCAGTTCTTC. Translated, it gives CASSLVERTYNEQFF.

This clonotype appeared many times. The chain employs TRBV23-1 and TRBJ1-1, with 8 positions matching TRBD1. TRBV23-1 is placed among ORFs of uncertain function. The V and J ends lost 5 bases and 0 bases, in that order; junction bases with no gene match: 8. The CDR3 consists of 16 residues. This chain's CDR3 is CASSSYHRGMNTEAFF. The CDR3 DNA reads TGCGCCAGCAGTTCTTACCACAGGGGGATGAACACTGAAGCTTTCTTT.

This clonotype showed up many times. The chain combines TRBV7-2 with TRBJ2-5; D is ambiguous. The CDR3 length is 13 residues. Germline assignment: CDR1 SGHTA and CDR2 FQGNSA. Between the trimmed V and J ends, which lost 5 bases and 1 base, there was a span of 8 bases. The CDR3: CASSTHIQETQYF. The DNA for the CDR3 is TGTGCCAGCAGCACCCATATCCAAGAGACCCAGTACTTC.

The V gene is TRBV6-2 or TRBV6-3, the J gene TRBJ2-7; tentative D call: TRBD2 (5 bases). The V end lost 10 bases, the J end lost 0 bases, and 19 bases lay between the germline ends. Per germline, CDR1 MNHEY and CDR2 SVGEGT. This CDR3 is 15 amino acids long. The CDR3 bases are TGTGCCAACAGACGACCTGGAGGCAGCTCCTACGAGCAGTACTTC. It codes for CANRRPGGSSYEQYF.

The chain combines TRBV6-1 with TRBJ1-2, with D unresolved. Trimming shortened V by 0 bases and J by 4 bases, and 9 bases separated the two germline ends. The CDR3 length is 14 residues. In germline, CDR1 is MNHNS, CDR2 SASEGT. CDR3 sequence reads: CASSEAVTGYGYTF. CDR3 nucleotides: TGTGCCAGCAGTGAAGCGGTGACCGGCTATGGCTACACCTTC.

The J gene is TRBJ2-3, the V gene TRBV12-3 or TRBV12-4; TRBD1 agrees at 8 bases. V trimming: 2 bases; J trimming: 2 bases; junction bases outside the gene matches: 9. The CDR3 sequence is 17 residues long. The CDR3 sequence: CASSLSLGTGPTDTQYF. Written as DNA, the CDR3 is TGTGCCAGCAGTTTATCCCTCGGGACAGGACCCACAGATACGCAGTATTTT.

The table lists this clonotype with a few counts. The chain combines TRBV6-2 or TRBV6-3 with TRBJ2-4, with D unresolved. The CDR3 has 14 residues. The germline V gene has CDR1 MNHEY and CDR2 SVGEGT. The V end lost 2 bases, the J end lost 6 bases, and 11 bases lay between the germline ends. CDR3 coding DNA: TGTGCCAGCAGTTACCAGTCGTCCGTAAACATTCAGTACTTC. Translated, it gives CASSYQSSVNIQYF.

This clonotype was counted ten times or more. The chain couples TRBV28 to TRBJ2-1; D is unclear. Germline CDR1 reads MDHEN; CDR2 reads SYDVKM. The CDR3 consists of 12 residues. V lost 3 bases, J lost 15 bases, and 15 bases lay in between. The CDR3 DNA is TGTGCCAGCAGTTTTCGGCAATCTGGGGTGTTCTTC. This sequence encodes CASSFRQSGVFF.

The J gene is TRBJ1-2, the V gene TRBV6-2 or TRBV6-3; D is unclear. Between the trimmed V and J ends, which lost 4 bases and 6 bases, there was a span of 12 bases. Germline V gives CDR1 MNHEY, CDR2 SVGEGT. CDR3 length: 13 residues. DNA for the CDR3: TGTGCCAGCAGTTCCCCCCCGGCGGATGGCTACACCTTC. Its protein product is CASSSPPADGYTF.

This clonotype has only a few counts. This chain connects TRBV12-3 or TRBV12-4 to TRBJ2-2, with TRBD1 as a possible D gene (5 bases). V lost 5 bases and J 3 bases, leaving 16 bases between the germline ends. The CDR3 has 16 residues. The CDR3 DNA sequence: TGTGCCAGCAGTCCAGCCGCCGCAGGGCACACCGGGGAGCTGTTTTTT. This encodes CASSPAAAGHTGELFF.

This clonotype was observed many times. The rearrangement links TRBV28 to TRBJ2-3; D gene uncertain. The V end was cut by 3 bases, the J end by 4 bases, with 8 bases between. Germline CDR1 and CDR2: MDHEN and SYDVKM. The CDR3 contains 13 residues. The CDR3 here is CASSLGWADTQYF. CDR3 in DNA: TGTGCCAGCAGTTTGGGCTGGGCAGATACGCAGTATTTT. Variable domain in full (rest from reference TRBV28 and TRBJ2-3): DVKVTQSSRYLVKRTGEKVFLECVQDMDHENMFWYRQDPGLGLRLIYFSYDVKMKEKGDIPEGYSVSREKKERFSLILESASTNQTSMYLCASSLGWADTQYFGPGTRLTVL.

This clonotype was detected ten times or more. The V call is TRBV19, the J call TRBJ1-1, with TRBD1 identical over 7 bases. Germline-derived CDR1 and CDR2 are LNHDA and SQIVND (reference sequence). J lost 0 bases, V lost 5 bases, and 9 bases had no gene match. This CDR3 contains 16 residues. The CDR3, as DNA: TGTGCCAGTAGTTCAAGGACAGGATTTATGAACACTGAAGCTTTCTTT. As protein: CASSSRTGFMNTEAFF.

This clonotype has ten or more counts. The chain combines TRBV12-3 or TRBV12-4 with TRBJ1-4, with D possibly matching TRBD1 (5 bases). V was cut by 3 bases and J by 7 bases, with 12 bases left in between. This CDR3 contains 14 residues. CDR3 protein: CASSFQGRGEKLFF. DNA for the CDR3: TGTGCCAGCAGTTTTCAGGGAAGGGGTGAAAAACTGTTTTTT.

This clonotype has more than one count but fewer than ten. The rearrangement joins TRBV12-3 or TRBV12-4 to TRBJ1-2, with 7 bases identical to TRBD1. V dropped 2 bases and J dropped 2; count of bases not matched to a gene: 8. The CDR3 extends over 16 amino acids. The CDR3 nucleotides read TGTGCCAGCAGTTTATGGGGAACAGGGGTGAACTATGGCTACACCTTC. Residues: CASSLWGTGVNYGYTF.

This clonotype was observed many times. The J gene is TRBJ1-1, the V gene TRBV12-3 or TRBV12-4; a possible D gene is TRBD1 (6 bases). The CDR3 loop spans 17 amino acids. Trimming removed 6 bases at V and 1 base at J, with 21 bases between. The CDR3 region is CASSGQLTMNPNTEAFF. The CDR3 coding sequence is TGTGCCAGCAGCGGACAGTTAACGATGAATCCGAACACTGAAGCTTTCTTT.

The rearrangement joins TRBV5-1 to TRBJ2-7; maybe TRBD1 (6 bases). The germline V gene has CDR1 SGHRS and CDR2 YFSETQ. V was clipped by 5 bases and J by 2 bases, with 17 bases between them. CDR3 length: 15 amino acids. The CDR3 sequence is CASSQTSGQPYEQYF. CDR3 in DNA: TGCGCCAGCAGTCAAACCTCCGGACAGCCCTACGAGCAGTACTTC.

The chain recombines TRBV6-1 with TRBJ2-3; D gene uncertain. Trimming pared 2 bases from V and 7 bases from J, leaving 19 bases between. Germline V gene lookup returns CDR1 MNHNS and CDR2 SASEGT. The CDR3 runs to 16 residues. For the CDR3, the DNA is TGTGCCAGCAGTGAACATCACAAGTCAAGGCCGAATACGCAGTATTTT. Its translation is CASSEHHKSRPNTQYF.

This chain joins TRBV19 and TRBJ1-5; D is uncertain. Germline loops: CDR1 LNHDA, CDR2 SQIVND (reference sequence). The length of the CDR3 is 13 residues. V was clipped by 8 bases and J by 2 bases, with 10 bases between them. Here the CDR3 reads CASDGRGNQPQHF. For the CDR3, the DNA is TGTGCCAGTGACGGTCGGGGCAATCAGCCCCAGCATTTT. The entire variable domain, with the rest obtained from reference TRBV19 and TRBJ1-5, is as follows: DGGITQSPKYLFRKEGQNVTLSCEQNLNHDAMYWYRQDPGQGLRLIYYSQIVNDFQKGDIAEGYSVSREKKESFPLTVTSAQKNPTAFYLCASDGRGNQPQHFGDGTRLSIL.

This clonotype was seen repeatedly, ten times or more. The CDR3 DNA reads as TGTGCCAGCAACCCGACAGGGGATGCCAATGGCTACACCTTC. It specifies CASNPTGDANGYTF. The chain combines TRBV7-9 with TRBJ1-2; TRBD1 matches 8 bases. Trimming at V came to 7 bases and at J to 6 bases, leaving 10 bases not matched to a gene. The germline V gene encodes CDR1 SEHNR and CDR2 FQNEAQ (reference sequence). This CDR3 spans 14 amino acids.

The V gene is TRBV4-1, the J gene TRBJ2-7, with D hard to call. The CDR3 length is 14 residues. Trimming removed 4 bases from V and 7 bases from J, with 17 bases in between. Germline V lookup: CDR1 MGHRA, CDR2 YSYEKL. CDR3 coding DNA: TGCGCCAGCAGCCTTAAATCGGGCCCATCGGAGCAGTACTTC. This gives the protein CASSLKSGPSEQYF.

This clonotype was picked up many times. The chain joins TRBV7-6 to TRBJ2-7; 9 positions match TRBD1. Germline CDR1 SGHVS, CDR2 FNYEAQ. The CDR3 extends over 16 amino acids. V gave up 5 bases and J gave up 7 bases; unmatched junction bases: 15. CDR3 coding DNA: TGTGCCAGCAGCCCCAACACAGGGGGCGGACGGGAAGAGCAGTACTTC. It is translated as CASSPNTGGGREEQYF.

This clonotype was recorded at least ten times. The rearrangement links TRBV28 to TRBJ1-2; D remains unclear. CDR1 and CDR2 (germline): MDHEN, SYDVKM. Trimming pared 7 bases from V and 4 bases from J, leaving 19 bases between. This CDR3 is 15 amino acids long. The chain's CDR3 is CASTPNGEVGYGYTF. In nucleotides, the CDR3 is TGTGCCAGCACCCCGAACGGGGAGGTCGGCTATGGCTACACCTTC.

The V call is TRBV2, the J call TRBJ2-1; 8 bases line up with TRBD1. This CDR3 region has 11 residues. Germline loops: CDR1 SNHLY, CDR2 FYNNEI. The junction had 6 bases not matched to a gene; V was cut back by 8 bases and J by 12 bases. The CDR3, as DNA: TGTGCCAGCGACAGGGGATTGGGGCAGTTCTTC. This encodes CASDRGLGQFF.